The rows below give T cell receptor beta chains drawn from one sample of a study of cytotoxic CD8 clonotypes in ibrutinib-treated CLL. The protocol was immunoSEQ multiplex PCR, while the TCRdb copy is restricted to in-frame clones and leaves out a portion. The sample lists 65,000 to 80,000 clones; around four fifths were seen once. The specimen was PBMCs, collected after 24 months of ibrutinib treatment. The receptor set was obtained from a human donor with chronic lymphocytic leukemia. Both conserved end residues are part of each CDR3. D genes are given only for firm matches. Size is stated for part of the rows, as once, few or many counts, or as a class when the clone is expanded.

j_call v_call d_call clone_size cdr3_length cdr3_nt cdr3_aa
TRBJ2-5 TRBV4-1 TRBD2 . 16 TGCGCCAGCAGCCAAAGGGTTAGCGGGGGGAGGGAGACCCAGTACTTC CASSQRVSGGRETQYF
TRBJ2-7 TRBV5-4 TRBD2 . 15 TGTGCCAGCAGCTTGGTGGGGGAGGGCATCGACGAGCAGTACTTC CASSLVGEGIDEQYF
TRBJ2-4 TRBV2 . . 12 TGTGCCAGCAGTGGGGGGGCTAGCATTCAGTACTTC CASSGGASIQYF
TRBJ1-5 TRBV30 . . 13 TGTGCCTGGAGTTCCGGCCCAAATCAGCCCCAGCATTTT CAWSSGPNQPQHF
TRBJ2-3 TRBV5-4 TRBD2 . 16 TGTGCCAGCAGCTTACTAGCGGGAGGAGGCGCAGATACGCAGTATTTT CASSLLAGGGADTQYF
TRBJ1-2 TRBV19 . . 14 TGTGCCAGCAATTACAGGGCCGGCGGCTATGGCTACACCTTC CASNYRAGGYGYTF
TRBJ2-5 TRBV5-1 . . 13 TGCGCCAGCAGCCCCGGTGGACAAGAGACCCAGTACTTC CASSPGGQETQYF
TRBJ1-1 TRBV20-1 . . 11 TGCAGGGGCCGGGGTGGCACTGAAGCTTTCTTT CRGRGGTEAFF
TRBJ2-1 TRBV5-1 TRBD2 . 15 TGCGCCAGCAGCTCGACTAGCGGGAGTTACAATGAGCAGTTCTTC CASSSTSGSYNEQFF
TRBJ1-5 TRBV19 . . 15 TGTGCCAGTAGTATTAGTATGTGGGGGAATCAGCCCCAGCATTTT CASSISMWGNQPQHF
TRBJ2-2 TRBV6-5 . . 14 TGTGCCAGCAGTTACACCGGAGCTCGAGGGAAGCTGTTTTTT CASSYTGARGKLFF
TRBJ2-7 TRBV27 . . 14 TGTGCCAGCAGTTCACGATCGCCCACCTACGAGCAGTACTTC CASSSRSPTYEQYF
TRBJ2-2 TRBV30 TRBD2 . 14 TGTGCCTGGAGGGCGGGAGCGGGCACCGGGGAGCTGTTTTTT CAWRAGAGTGELFF
TRBJ2-1 TRBV7-9 TRBD2 . 17 TGTGCCAGCAGCTTAGCTTTGGGACTAGCGCCTTACAATGAGCAGTTCTTC CASSLALGLAPYNEQFF
TRBJ2-3 TRBV11-2 . . 12 TGTGCCAGCAGCCCAGGTTTGGATACGCAGTATTTT CASSPGLDTQYF
TRBJ2-2 TRBV5-4 TRBD2 . 15 TGTGCCAGCAGCGTGGGACTAGCGGGAGGCGGGGAGCTGTTTTTT CASSVGLAGGGELFF
TRBJ2-1 TRBV2 TRBD2 few 15 TGTGCCAGCAGTGGGGTAGCGGGGGCGGCTGGTGAGCAGTTCTTC CASSGVAGAAGEQFF
TRBJ1-4 TRBV2 . . 19 TGTGCCAGCAGTGAAGCGTTACCGGGGGGGTCTTTGAACTATGTAAAACTGTTTTTT CASSEALPGGSLNYVKLFF
TRBJ2-7 TRBV9 TRBD2 . 16 TGTGCCAGCAGCGTAGCCGGACTAGCGGGAGACTACGAGCAGTACTTC CASSVAGLAGDYEQYF
TRBJ2-2 TRBV10-3 . once 13 TGTGCCATCAGTGAAGGCAACACCGGGGAGCTGTTTTTT CAISEGNTGELFF
TRBJ2-5 TRBV7-9 . . 14 TGTGCCAGCAGCGCAGGGGTTGAGGGGGAGACCCAGTACTTC CASSAGVEGETQYF
TRBJ1-1 TRBV15 . . 14 TGTGCCACCAGCAGAGATTTCGCGGGGACTGAAGCTTTCTTT CATSRDFAGTEAFF
TRBJ2-7 TRBV19 . . 13 TGTGCCAGTAGTCGGGGGACCCGGGATCGGCAGTACTTC CASSRGTRDRQYF
TRBJ2-7 TRBV5-6 TRBD2 . 16 TGTGCCAGCAGCTTGATCTCTAGCGGGCTCTTCTACGAGCAGTACTTC CASSLISSGLFYEQYF